These 30 T cell receptor beta chains came from one sample sequenced in a study of naive and memory T cell subsets. The library had UMIs added by 3' ligation of an oligonucleotide to TCR cDNA. Four PCR rounds used nested alpha and beta constant region primers plus the SP2 primer. MiXCR was run by TCRdb on the 5' RACE reads, yielding one entry per CDR3 protein. The profile covers more than 45,000 distinct CDR3 sequences, with roughly 4.7% appearing a single time and around 0.84% taken by the ten largest. The source is a female donor in good health.

This clonotype was picked up many times. The chain has TRBV10-3 and TRBJ2-3, with D perhaps TRBD1 (6 bases). V dropped 6 bases and J dropped 3 bases, with 13 bases sitting between them. The CDR3 sequence is 14 residues long. Looked up from germline, CDR1 is ENHRY and CDR2 is SYGVKD. CDR3 bases: TGTGCCATCAGCCGGACAGCGGTAACAGATACGCAGTATTTT. Its protein is CAISRTAVTDTQYF.

This clonotype was counted ten times or more. The chain has TRBV19 and TRBJ1-1; tentatively, D is TRBD1 (6 bases). Per the germline V gene, CDR1 is LNHDA and CDR2 is SQIVND (reference sequence). CDR3 length: 13 residues. V was clipped by 7 bases and J by 1 base, with 10 bases between them. The CDR3 loop is CASKDSQNTEAFF. The CDR3 DNA reads as TGTGCCAGTAAGGACAGTCAGAACACTGAAGCTTTCTTT.

In this sample, this clonotype turned up a few times. The chain recombines TRBV7-2 with TRBJ2-1; D call uncertain. Germline V gives CDR1 SGHTA, CDR2 FQGNSA. V gave up 1 base and J gave up 0 bases, with 10 bases separating them. The length of the CDR3 is 16 residues. This chain's CDR3 is CASSLGLMSSYNEQFF. Written as DNA, the CDR3 is TGTGCCAGCAGCTTAGGGCTTATGAGCTCCTACAATGAGCAGTTCTTC.

Ten or more counts support this clonotype. This chain joins TRBV29-1 and TRBJ1-2; 7 bases are shared with TRBD1. Per germline, CDR1 SQVTM and CDR2 ANQGSEA. This CDR3 region has 14 residues. The ends lost 0 bases at V and 10 bases at J; junction bases unmatched: 11. The CDR3 sequence: CSVEDRRQGGSYTF. In DNA, the CDR3 is TGCAGCGTTGAAGATCGAAGACAGGGAGGCTCCTACACCTTC. The complete variable domain, with remaining parts taken from reference TRBV29-1 and TRBJ1-2, reads SAVISQKPSRDICQRGTSLTIQCQVDSQVTMMFWYRQQPGQSLTLIATANQGSEATYESGFVIDKFPISRPNLTFSTLTVSNMSPEDSSIYLCSVEDRRQGGSYTFGSGTRLTVV.

This clonotype was recorded many times. The chain carries TRBV5-8 and TRBJ2-3; 10 bases are shared with TRBD2. Looked up from germline, CDR1 is SGHTS and CDR2 is YDEGEE. The CDR3 extends over 15 amino acids. The ends lost 6 bases at V and 4 bases at J; junction bases unmatched: 8. In nucleotides, the CDR3 is TGTGCCAGCACTTTAAGCGGGAGGGCCCCAGATACGCAGTATTTT. Encoded protein: CASTLSGRAPDTQYF.

In this sample, this clonotype turned up many times. This rearrangement joins TRBV28 to TRBJ2-7, with unresolved D. The length of the CDR3 is 15 residues. V was clipped by 5 bases and J by 4 bases, with 18 bases between them. CDR1 and CDR2 from the germline V gene are MDHEN and SYDVKM. The CDR3 reads CASSPIRPKVYEQYF. The DNA of the CDR3 is TGTGCCAGCAGTCCGATCCGTCCAAAGGTATACGAGCAGTACTTC. The whole variable domain, remainder taken from reference TRBV28 and TRBJ2-7, is DVKVTQSSRYLVKRTGEKVFLECVQDMDHENMFWYRQDPGLGLRLIYFSYDVKMKEKGDIPEGYSVSREKKERFSLILESASTNQTSMYLCASSPIRPKVYEQYFGPGTRLTVT.

This clonotype occurred many times. This sequence joins TRBV5-4 and TRBJ2-3; 8 positions agree with TRBD2. J was trimmed by 2 bases and V by 4 bases; bases with no gene match: 9. The CDR3 totals 16 residues. Germline V gene lookup returns CDR1 SGHNT and CDR2 YYREEE (reference sequence). CDR3 nucleotide sequence: TGTGCCAGCAGCATAGGACTAGCCGGGATCACAGATACGCAGTATTTT. Amino acids: CASSIGLAGITDTQYF.

The rearrangement uses TRBV13 and TRBJ2-5; D ambiguous. Trimming took 1 base from V and 5 from J, leaving 8 bases between them. The CDR3 spans 13 residues. The germline CDR1 and CDR2 sequences are PRHDT and FYEKMQ (reference sequence). The CDR3 here is CASSLVFLETQYF. For the CDR3, the DNA is TGTGCCAGCAGCTTAGTGTTTCTTGAGACCCAGTACTTC.

This clonotype was recorded a few times. This sequence joins TRBV21-1 and TRBJ1-1; TRBD1, the table's D call, was not compared with the DNA. TRBV21-1 is a pseudogene. The CDR3 totals 17 residues. In DNA, the CDR3 is TGTGCCAGCAGCAAAGGGGGACAGGGGGTTTTGAACACTGAAGCTTTCTTT. This gives the protein CASSKGGQGVLNTEAFF.

V gene TRBV6-6 combines with J gene TRBJ2-1; TRBD2 aligns across 7 bases. The germline CDR1 and CDR2 sequences are MNHNY and SVGAGI (reference sequence). V was clipped by 6 bases and J by 0 bases; unmatched bases: 2. The CDR3 totals 14 residues. CDR3 nucleotide sequence: TGTGCCAGCAGCCGGACTAGCTCCTACAATGAGCAGTTCTTC. Protein: CASSRTSSYNEQFF.

Notes on this clonotype: Just one base apart from a much larger clone, this may be a read error. The chain joins TRBV4-3 to TRBJ2-1; 10 positions match TRBD1. CDR3 length: 15 residues. Germline lookup yields CDR1 LGHNA and CDR2 YSLEER. The CDR3 DNA reads TGCTCCAGCAGTCAGTCGGGACAGGGGTCTCATGAGCAGTTCTTC. Protein sequence: CSSSQSGQGSHEQFF.

This clonotype was observed many times. J is TRBJ2-2 and V is TRBV10-3; 8 bases map to TRBD1. Germline V gene data show CDR1 as ENHRY and CDR2 as SYGVKD. This CDR3 is built from 14 residues. V shed 6 bases, J shed 0 bases, and the junction held 0 bases outside the gene matches. DNA of the CDR3: TGTGCCATCAGGGACAGGGCGAACACCGGGGAGCTGTTTTTT. The encoded protein is CAIRDRANTGELFF.

This clonotype was recorded at least ten times. The chain employs TRBV28 and TRBJ2-3; D tentatively fits TRBD1 or TRBD2 (5 bases each). The ends were cut back, 7 bases at V and 0 bases at J, with 23 bases in the middle. The CDR3 loop spans 18 amino acids. Germline CDR1 MDHEN, CDR2 SYDVKM. Here the CDR3 DNA reads TGTGCCAGCACCTTTGGGGGTCCCAGAGAGACTAGCACAGATACGCAGTATTTT. This gives the protein CASTFGGPRETSTDTQYF.

This clonotype was counted at least ten times. The gene calls are TRBV7-9 and TRBJ1-1; possible D gene TRBD1, 6 bases. The V gene lost 4 bases and the J gene lost 2 bases, with 14 bases spanning the gap. The CDR3 extends over 15 amino acids. Germline CDR1 and CDR2: SEHNR and FQNEAQ (reference sequence). This CDR3 reads CASSSPLGHNTEAFF. The CDR3 DNA reads TGTGCCAGCAGCTCGCCTTTGGGACACAACACTGAAGCTTTCTTT.

Notes on this clonotype: Likely a read error: the CDR3 ends without its conserved phenylalanine or tryptophan. The limits of the CDR3 on the DNA are not certain, so only TCRdb's listed CDR3 is given. The CDR3 here is CASSDGTGGTEAFY. This rearrangement joins TRBV7-2 to TRBJ1-1; whether TRBD1, the table's D call, matches the DNA was not checked. A total of 14 residues make up the CDR3, ends included. Germline values: CDR1 SGHTA, CDR2 FQGNSA.

This clonotype was seen at least ten times. V and J are TRBV7-2 and TRBJ2-1; 8 positions agree with TRBD2. The CDR3 sequence is 14 residues long. Germline-derived CDR1 and CDR2 are SGHTA and FQGNSA. V lost 3 bases, J lost 9 bases, and 7 bases stayed unmatched. The CDR3 DNA follows: TGTGCCAGCAGCTTCTCACTAGCGGAGGGTGAGCAGTTCTTC. Protein sequence: CASSFSLAEGEQFF.

With respect to this clonotype: A much larger clone differs from this one at a single base, so this may be a read error. This chain joins TRBV29-1 and TRBJ1-2; no definite D call. CDR1 SQVTM and CDR2 ANQGSEA come from the germline V gene. This CDR3 region has 13 residues. The CDR3 bases are TGCAGCGTTGTTGCAGATGAGGACTATGGCGACACCTTC. This encodes CSVVADEDYGDTF.

This clonotype has ten or more counts. The chain combines TRBV5-1 with TRBJ2-4; 11 nucleotides agree with TRBD2. The CDR3 is 19 amino acids. Germline CDR1 reads SGHRS; CDR2 reads YFSETQ. V gave up 10 bases and J gave up 0 bases; unmatched junction bases: 18. Written as DNA, the CDR3 is TGCGCCCTTTATAGCGGGAGGGCATATACCTCTCTAGCCAAAAACATTCAGTACTTC. Protein product: CALYSGRAYTSLAKNIQYF.

This clonotype was observed many times. This chain joins TRBV5-1 and TRBJ1-6, with TRBD1 matching 8 bases. Germline values: CDR1 SGHRS, CDR2 YFSETQ. This CDR3 has 18 residues. V was clipped by 4 bases and J by 6 bases; unmatched bases: 15. CDR3 sequence: CASSIGLYRTGSNSPLHF. The CDR3 DNA reads as TGCGCCAGCAGCATCGGCCTATATAGGACAGGGAGTAATTCACCCCTCCACTTT.

About this clonotype: One junction end does not reproduce the germline sequence, and a read error may be involved. This sequence joins TRBV29-1 and TRBJ1-2; possibly TRBD1 for D (6 bases). Germline-derived CDR1 and CDR2 are SQVTM and ANQGSEA. This CDR3 region has 13 residues. CDR3 sequence (DNA): TGCAGCGTTGGTAGGGAGGGGGGCTTTGGCGACACCTTC. Translating it yields CSVGREGGFGDTF. Together with reference TRBV29-1 and TRBJ1-2, the CDR3 gives the full variable domain: SAVISQKPSRDICQRGTSLTIQCQVDSQVTMMFWYRQQPGQSLTLIATANQGSEATYESGFVIDKFPISRPNLTFSTLTVSNMSPEDSSIYLCSVGREGGFGDTFGSGTRLTVV.

The sample holds many counts of this clonotype. The chain combines TRBV10-3 with TRBJ2-7; D call uncertain. Germline values: CDR1 ENHRY, CDR2 SYGVKD. The CDR3 consists of 13 residues. V was clipped by 8 bases and J by 0 bases, with 11 bases between them. Written as DNA, the CDR3 is TGTGCCATCTCTGGCCAGGACTCCTACGAGCAGTACTTC. The encoded protein is CAISGQDSYEQYF.

This clonotype was seen many times. The V call is TRBV6-1, the J call TRBJ2-7, with D possibly being TRBD1 (5 bases). The V and J ends lost 2 bases and 4 bases respectively, with 15 bases between them. This CDR3 has 15 residues. Germline CDR1 MNHNS, CDR2 SASEGT. The CDR3 spells CASSEFQGSSYEQYF. The DNA for the CDR3 is TGTGCCAGCAGTGAATTCCAGGGAAGTAGTTACGAGCAGTACTTC.

At least ten counts were recorded for this clonotype. The V gene is TRBV2, the J gene TRBJ1-1; possibly TRBD1 for D (6 bases). Looked up from germline, CDR1 is SNHLY and CDR2 is FYNNEI. V was pared by 2 bases and J by 4 bases, with 14 bases between. The CDR3 totals 15 residues. This CDR3 is CASSEQGNLVTEAFF. In nucleotides, the CDR3 is TGTGCCAGCAGTGAACAGGGGAACTTGGTCACTGAAGCTTTCTTT.

The chain has TRBV6-2 or TRBV6-3 and TRBJ2-3; 7 bases are a match to TRBD1. The CDR3 is 14 amino acids. The junction had 5 bases not matched to a gene; V was cut back by 8 bases and J by 0 bases. The V gene's germline CDR1 is MNHEY and CDR2 SVGEGT. CDR3 sequence (DNA): TGTGCCAGCGGGGACAGCTCTAGCACAGATACGCAGTATTTT. Amino acid sequence: CASGDSSSTDTQYF.

This clonotype was seen ten or more times. The CDR3 is CASSLEATQYF. Written as DNA, the CDR3 is TGTGCCAGCAGTTTGGAGGCTACGCAGTATTTT. This chain uses TRBV28 with TRBJ2-3; possibly TRBD2 for D (5 bases). Germline CDR1 reads MDHEN; CDR2 reads SYDVKM. The CDR3 length is 11 residues. Deletions cut 3 bases from V and 8 bases from J, with 6 bases between.

The table lists this clonotype with a few counts. CDR3 region: CASSPEEDSLVSYEQYF. The CDR3 coding sequence is TGTGCCAGCAGCCCCGAAGAGGACAGCCTAGTAAGCTACGAGCAGTACTTC. This chain uses TRBV28 with TRBJ2-7; the D gene is possibly TRBD1 (6 bases). Trimming removed 6 bases at V and 3 bases at J, with 24 bases between. This CDR3 contains 17 residues. The V gene's germline CDR1 is MDHEN and CDR2 SYDVKM.

About this clonotype itself: A much more abundant neighbour one base away suggests this may be a read error. V is TRBV25-1 and J is TRBJ1-2; D call uncertain. The CDR3 loop spans 15 amino acids. Per the germline V gene, CDR1 is MGHDK and CDR2 is SYGVNS. The CDR3: CASSESGFMVGGDTF. The DNA of the CDR3 is TGTGCCAGCAGTGAATCGGGATTTATGGTCGGTGGCGACACCTTC.

This clonotype appeared many times. The V call is TRBV28, the J call TRBJ2-4; TRBD2 matches at 10 bases. Trimming at V came to 4 bases and at J to 4 bases, leaving 16 bases not matched to a gene. This CDR3 is built from 19 residues. CDR1 MDHEN and CDR2 SYDVKM come from the germline V gene. CDR3 residues: CASSSTGLAVPFGKNIQYF. The CDR3 region has the DNA TGTGCCAGCAGTTCCACAGGACTAGCGGTCCCCTTCGGTAAAAACATTCAGTACTTC.

This clonotype was detected many times. The chain is built from TRBV5-1 and TRBJ2-7; weak D call: TRBD1 (6 bases). CDR3 length equals 15 residues. The ends were cut back, 6 bases at V and 1 base at J, with 17 bases in the middle. Germline loops: CDR1 SGHRS, CDR2 YFSETQ. CDR3 nucleotides: TGCGCCAGCAACCTGGGGGCACAGTCTTCCTACGAGCAGTACTTC. Translating gives CASNLGAQSSYEQYF.

This clonotype was observed at least ten times. CDR3 sequence reads: CASSLDGGRMGEQYF. The CDR3 DNA is TGTGCCAGCAGCTTGGATGGCGGGAGAATGGGCGAGCAGTACTTC. The chain combines TRBV5-4 with TRBJ2-7, with 7 bases aligning to TRBD2. Germline trimming cut 0 bases from V and 6 bases from J; bases unmatched to any gene: 9. CDR3 length equals 15 residues. Germline assignment: CDR1 SGHNT and CDR2 YYREEE (reference sequence).